The sequence of this TCR beta chain was determined in a study of blood T cell repertoires in COVID-19. About the study: Nucleic acid was either cDNA or gDNA, and it came from T cells, B-cell-depleted T cells, or PBMCs.

In the original processing: Amplification with reference gene primers provided the estimates of nucleated cell counts. The table came from immunoSEQ multiplex PCR; TCRdb's copy has only in-frame clones and leaves some out. The V and J calls and clone size come from that table; D and trimming were worked out from the DNA. The sample holds 200,000 to 300,000 clones, 70% to 90% seen once. Germline CDR1 and CDR2: SGHAT and FQNNGV. V lost 5 bases to trimming and J lost 10 bases, with 23 bases between them. This CDR3 region has 15 residues. The chain links TRBV11-2 to TRBJ2-5; D uncertain. This clonotype was obtained from a man aged 25-45 years with active or convalescent COVID-19. The source material was peripheral blood. CDR3 coding DNA: TGTGCCAGCAGCCCGGTTGTTGAGTCCCTTACTATCCAGTACTTC. As protein: CASSPVVESLTIQYF. Full variable domain (rest looked up from reference TRBV11-2 and TRBJ2-5): EAGVAQSPRYKIIEKRQSVAFWCNPISGHATLYWYQQILGQGPKLLIQFQNNGVVDDSQLPKDRFSAERLKGVDSTLKIQPAKLEDSAVYLCASSPVVESLTIQYFGPGTRLLVL.